This T cell receptor beta chain was captured in a study of post-analysis software for immune sequencing data. cDNA libraries of TCR beta carried unique molecular identifiers. TCRdb re-derived calls from the PCR reads in MiXCR, one entry per CDR3 protein. The sample holds approximately 460,000 distinct CDR3 sequences; nearly 45% are singletons and the top ten take roughly 12%. Study-level points and caveats: About 5 TRBV segments were significantly more frequent in patients than in controls. TRBV5-6, TRBV5-1 and TRBV20-1 were among these segments.

The CDR3 is made up of 14 amino acids. Germline V lookup: CDR1 MNHEY, CDR2 SMNVEV (reference sequence). The J segment lost 5 bases and the V segment lost 3 bases, leaving 5 bases of the junction unmatched. Only a few counts were recorded for this clonotype. Its antigen is still unknown. The clonotype originates from a girl between 5 and 17 years old with multiple sclerosis. The sample taken for sequencing was blood. V gene TRBV27 combines with J gene TRBJ2-3, with TRBD2 identical over 7 bases. For the CDR3, the DNA is TGTGCCAGCAGTTTGGCGGGAGTTGGAGATACGCAGTATTTT. It codes for CASSLAGVGDTQYF.